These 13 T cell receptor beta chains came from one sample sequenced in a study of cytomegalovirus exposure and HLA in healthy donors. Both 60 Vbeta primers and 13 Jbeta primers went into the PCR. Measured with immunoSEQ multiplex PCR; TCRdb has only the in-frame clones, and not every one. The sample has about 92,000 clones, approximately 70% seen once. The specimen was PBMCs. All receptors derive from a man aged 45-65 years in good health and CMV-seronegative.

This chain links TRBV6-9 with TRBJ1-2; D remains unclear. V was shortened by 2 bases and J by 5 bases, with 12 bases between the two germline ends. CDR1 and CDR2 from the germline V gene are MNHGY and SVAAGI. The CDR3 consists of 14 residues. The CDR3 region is CASSYGGQEYGYTF. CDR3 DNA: TGTGCCAGCAGTTATGGAGGGCAGGAGTATGGCTACACCTTC.

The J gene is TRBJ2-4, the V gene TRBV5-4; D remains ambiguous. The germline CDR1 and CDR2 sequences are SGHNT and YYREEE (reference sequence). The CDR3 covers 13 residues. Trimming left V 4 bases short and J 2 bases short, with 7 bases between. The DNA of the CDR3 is TGTGCCAGCAGCCTCAGATCCAAAAACATTCAGTACTTC. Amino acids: CASSLRSKNIQYF.

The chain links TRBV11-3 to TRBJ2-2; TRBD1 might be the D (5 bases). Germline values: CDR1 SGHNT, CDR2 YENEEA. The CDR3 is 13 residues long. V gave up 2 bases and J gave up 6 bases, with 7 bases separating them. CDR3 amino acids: CASSLQGAGELFF. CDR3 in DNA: TGTGCCAGCAGCTTACAGGGCGCCGGGGAGCTGTTTTTT.

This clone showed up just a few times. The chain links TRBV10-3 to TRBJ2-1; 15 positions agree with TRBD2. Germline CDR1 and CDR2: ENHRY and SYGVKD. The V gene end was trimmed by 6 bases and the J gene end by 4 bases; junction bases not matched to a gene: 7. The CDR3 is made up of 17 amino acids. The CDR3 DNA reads TGTGCCATCAGGGACGGGACTAGCGGGAGGAATTACAATGAGCAGTTCTTC. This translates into CAIRDGTSGRNYNEQFF.

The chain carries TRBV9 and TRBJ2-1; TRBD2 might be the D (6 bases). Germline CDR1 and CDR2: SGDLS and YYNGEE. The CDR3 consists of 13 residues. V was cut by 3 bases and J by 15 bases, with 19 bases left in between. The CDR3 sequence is CASSAGGDALPFF. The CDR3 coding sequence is TGTGCCAGCAGCGCTGGAGGGGATGCGCTCCCGTTCTTC.

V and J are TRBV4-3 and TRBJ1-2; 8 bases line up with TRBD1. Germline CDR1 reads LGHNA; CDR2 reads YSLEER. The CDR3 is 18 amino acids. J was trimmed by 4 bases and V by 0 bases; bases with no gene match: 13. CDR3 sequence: CASSQDFRGLTGGYGYTF. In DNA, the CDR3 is TGCGCCAGCAGCCAAGATTTCAGGGGACTTACAGGGGGCTATGGCTACACCTTC.

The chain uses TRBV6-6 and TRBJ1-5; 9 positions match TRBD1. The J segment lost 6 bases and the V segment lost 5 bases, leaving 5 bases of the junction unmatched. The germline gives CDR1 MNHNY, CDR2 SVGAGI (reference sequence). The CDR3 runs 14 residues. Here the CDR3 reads CASSKGQGGQPQHF. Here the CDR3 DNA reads TGTGCCAGCAGTAAGGGACAGGGCGGTCAGCCCCAGCATTTT.

The CDR3 is CASSLDLANTEAFF. CDR3 in DNA: TGTGCCAGCAGCTTAGATCTAGCGAACACTGAAGCTTTCTTT. The rearrangement links TRBV11-2 to TRBJ1-1, with no clear D. The germline gives CDR1 SGHAT, CDR2 FQNNGV. This CDR3 spans 14 amino acids. Trimming stripped 0 bases from V and 1 base from J, with 6 bases between.

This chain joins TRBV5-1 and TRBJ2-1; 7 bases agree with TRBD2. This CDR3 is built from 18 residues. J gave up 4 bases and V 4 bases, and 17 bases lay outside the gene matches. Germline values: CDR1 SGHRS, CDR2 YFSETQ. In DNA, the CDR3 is TGCGCCAGCAGCGATGACCGATATGGGCTAGCGGCATACAATGAGCAGTTCTTC. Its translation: CASSDDRYGLAAYNEQFF.

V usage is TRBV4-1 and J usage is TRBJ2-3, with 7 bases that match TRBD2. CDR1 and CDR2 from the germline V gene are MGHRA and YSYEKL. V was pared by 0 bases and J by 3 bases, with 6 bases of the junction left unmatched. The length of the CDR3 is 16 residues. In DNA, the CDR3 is TGCGCCAGCAGCCAAGACGCGGGGGATTATACAGATACGCAGTATTTT. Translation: CASSQDAGDYTDTQYF.

The CDR3 loop is CASSSLGQRNTEAFF. The CDR3 DNA follows: TGTGCCAGCAGCTCTCTGGGACAGCGGAACACTGAAGCTTTCTTT. The chain couples TRBV14 to TRBJ1-1, with 7 bases lining up with TRBD1. Germline CDR1 is SGHDN and CDR2 is FVKESK. V trimming: 5 bases; J trimming: 1 base; junction bases outside the gene matches: 7. The CDR3 runs to 15 residues.

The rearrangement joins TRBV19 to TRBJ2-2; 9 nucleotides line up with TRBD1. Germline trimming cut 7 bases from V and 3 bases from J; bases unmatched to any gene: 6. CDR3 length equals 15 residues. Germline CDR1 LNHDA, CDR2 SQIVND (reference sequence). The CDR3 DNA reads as TGTGCCAGTACAACACGGACAGGGGACACCGGGGAGCTGTTTTTT. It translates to CASTTRTGDTGELFF.

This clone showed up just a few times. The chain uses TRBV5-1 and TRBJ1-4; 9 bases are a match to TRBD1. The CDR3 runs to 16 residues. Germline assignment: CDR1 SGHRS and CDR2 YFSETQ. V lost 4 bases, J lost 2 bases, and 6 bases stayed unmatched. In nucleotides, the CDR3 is TGCGCCAGCAGCCCCGGACAGGGGCCCACTAATGAAAAACTGTTTTTT. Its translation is CASSPGQGPTNEKLFF.